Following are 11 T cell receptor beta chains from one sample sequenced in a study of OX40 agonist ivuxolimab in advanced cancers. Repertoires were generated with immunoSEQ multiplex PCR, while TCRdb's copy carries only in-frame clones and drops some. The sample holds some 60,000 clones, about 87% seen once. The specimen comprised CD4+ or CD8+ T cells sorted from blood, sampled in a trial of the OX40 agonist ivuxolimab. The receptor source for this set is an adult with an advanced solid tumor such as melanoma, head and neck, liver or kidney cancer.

The CDR3 spells CASRKDPTDTQYF. In DNA form, the CDR3 reads TGTGCCAGCAGAAAAGACCCTACAGATACGCAGTATTTT. The rearrangement joins TRBV11-3 to TRBJ2-3, with D uncertain. The CDR3 is 13 residues long. Germline V gene data show CDR1 as SGHNT and CDR2 as YENEEA. V lost 6 bases, J lost 3 bases, and 10 bases lay in between.

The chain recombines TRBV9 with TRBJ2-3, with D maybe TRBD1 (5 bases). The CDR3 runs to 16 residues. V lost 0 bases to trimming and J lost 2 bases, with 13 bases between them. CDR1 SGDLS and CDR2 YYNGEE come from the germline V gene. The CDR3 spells CASSVEPTGLTDTQYF. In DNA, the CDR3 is TGTGCCAGCAGCGTAGAGCCCACAGGCCTCACAGATACGCAGTATTTT.

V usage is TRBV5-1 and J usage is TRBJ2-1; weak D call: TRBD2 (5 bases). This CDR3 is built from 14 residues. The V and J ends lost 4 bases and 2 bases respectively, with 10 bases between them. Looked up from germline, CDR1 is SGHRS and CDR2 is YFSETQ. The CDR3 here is CASSTSGTYNEQFF. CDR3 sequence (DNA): TGCGCCAGCAGCACCTCCGGGACCTACAATGAGCAGTTCTTC. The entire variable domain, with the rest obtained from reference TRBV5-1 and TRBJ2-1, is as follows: KAGVTQTPRYLIKTRGQQVTLSCSPISGHRSVSWYQQTPGQGLQFLFEYFSETQRNKGNFPGRFSGRQFSNSRSEMNVSTLELGDSALYLCASSTSGTYNEQFFGPGTRLTVL.

The CDR3 protein is CASTQRPGALYEQYF. In nucleotides, the CDR3 is TGTGCCAGCACTCAGCGGCCCGGGGCACTCTACGAGCAGTACTTC. The chain is built from TRBV6-5 and TRBJ2-7; D may be TRBD1 or TRBD2 (5 bases each). Germline V CDR1 and CDR2: MNHEY, SVGAGI. The CDR3 has 15 amino acids. Trimming took 7 bases from V and 3 from J, leaving 19 bases between them.

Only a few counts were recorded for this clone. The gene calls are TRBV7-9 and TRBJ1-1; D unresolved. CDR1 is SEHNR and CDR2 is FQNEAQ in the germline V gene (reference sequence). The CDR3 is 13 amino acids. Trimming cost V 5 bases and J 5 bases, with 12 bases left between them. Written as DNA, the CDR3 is TGTGCCAGCAGCGCCCGTGAGGGAACTGAAGCTTTCTTT. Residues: CASSAREGTEAFF.

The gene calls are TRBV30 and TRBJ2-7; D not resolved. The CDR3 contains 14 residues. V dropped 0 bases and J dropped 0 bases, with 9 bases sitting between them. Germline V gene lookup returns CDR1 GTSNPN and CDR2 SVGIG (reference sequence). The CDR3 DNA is TGTGCCTGGAGTGTTAAGACGGGCTCCTACGAGCAGTACTTC. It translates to CAWSVKTGSYEQYF.

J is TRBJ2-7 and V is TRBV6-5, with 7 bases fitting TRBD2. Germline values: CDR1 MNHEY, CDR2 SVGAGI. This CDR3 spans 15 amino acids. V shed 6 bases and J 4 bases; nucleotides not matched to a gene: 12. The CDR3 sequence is CASSGREAGTYEQYF. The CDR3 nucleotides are TGTGCCAGCAGCGGACGGGAGGCCGGGACGTACGAGCAGTACTTC.

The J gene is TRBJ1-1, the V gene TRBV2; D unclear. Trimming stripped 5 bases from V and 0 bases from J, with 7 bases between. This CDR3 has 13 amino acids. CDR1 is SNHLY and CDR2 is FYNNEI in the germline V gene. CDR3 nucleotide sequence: TGTGCCAGCAGTCGGGAGGTGAACACTGAAGCTTTCTTT. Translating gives CASSREVNTEAFF.

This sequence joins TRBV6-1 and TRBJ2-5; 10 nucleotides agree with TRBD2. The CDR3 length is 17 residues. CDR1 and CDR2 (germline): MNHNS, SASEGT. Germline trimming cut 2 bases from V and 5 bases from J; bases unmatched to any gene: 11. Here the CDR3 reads CASSERVSGGIGETQYF. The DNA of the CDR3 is TGTGCCAGCAGTGAAAGAGTTAGCGGGGGGATTGGGGAGACCCAGTACTTC.

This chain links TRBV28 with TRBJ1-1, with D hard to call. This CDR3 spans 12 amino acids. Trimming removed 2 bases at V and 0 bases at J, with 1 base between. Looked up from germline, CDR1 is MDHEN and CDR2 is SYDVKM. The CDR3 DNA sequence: TGTGCCAGCAGTTTACTGAACACTGAAGCTTTCTTT. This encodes CASSLLNTEAFF. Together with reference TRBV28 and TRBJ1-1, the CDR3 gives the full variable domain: DVKVTQSSRYLVKRTGEKVFLECVQDMDHENMFWYRQDPGLGLRLIYFSYDVKMKEKGDIPEGYSVSREKKERFSLILESASTNQTSMYLCASSLLNTEAFFGQGTRLTVV.

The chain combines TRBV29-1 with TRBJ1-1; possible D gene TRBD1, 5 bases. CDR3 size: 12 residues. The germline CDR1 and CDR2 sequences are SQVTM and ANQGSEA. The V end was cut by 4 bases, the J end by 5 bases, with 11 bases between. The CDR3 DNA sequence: TGCAGCGTTGCGACGGGGGGGACTGAAGCTTTCTTT. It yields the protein CSVATGGTEAFF. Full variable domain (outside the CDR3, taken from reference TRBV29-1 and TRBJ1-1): SAVISQKPSRDICQRGTSLTIQCQVDSQVTMMFWYRQQPGQSLTLIATANQGSEATYESGFVIDKFPISRPNLTFSTLTVSNMSPEDSSIYLCSVATGGTEAFFGQGTRLTVV.